These 23 T cell receptor beta chains were all obtained from the same sample, sequenced in a study of cytomegalovirus exposure and HLA in healthy donors. The PCR ran on 60 Vbeta and 13 Jbeta primers. Produced via immunoSEQ multiplex PCR; TCRdb's table is partial and in-frame only. This sample has approximately 89,000 clones, with 85% found just once. Sequences were obtained from PBMCs. The receptors come from a man aged 40-49 years in good health and CMV-seropositive.

The chain combines TRBV5-3 with TRBJ2-3; TRBD2 matches 8 bases. TRBV5-3 carries the ORF label, with uncertain function. There are 15 residues in the CDR3. V was clipped by 4 bases and J by 2 bases; unmatched bases: 6. CDR3: CARSPKRGPTDTQYF. The DNA of the CDR3 is TGTGCCAGAAGCCCTAAGCGGGGGCCCACAGATACGCAGTATTTT.

The chain couples TRBV28 to TRBJ1-5, with D perhaps TRBD1 (5 bases). This CDR3 has 12 residues. CDR1 and CDR2 from the germline V gene are MDHEN and SYDVKM. V lost 8 bases and J 7 bases, leaving 12 bases between the germline ends. Written as DNA, the CDR3 is TGTGCCAGCGTGGGGGGTTCGCAGCCCCAGCATTTT. Translating it yields CASVGGSQPQHF.

This clone appeared once. The chain joins TRBV10-3 to TRBJ1-5; weak D call: TRBD1 (6 bases). The CDR3 spans 13 residues. Trimming took off 8 bases at V and 4 bases at J, with 12 bases between the two ends. Looked up from germline, CDR1 is ENHRY and CDR2 is SYGVKD. CDR3 sequence (DNA): TGTGCCATCCGGACAGACCTAAATCAGCCCCAGCATTTT. This codes for CAIRTDLNQPQHF.

V is TRBV6-5 and J is TRBJ2-1; maybe TRBD2 (7 bases). From germline, CDR1 is MNHEY and CDR2 SVGAGI. The CDR3 spans 14 residues. Trimming took off 2 bases at V and 6 bases at J, with 11 bases between the two ends. CDR3: CASSYGGALNEQFF. The CDR3 DNA is TGTGCCAGCAGTTACGGGGGGGCCCTCAATGAGCAGTTCTTC.

The chain uses TRBV5-4 and TRBJ2-5, with 8 bases identical to TRBD1. Near its end, the DNA agrees better with TRBJ2-7, so the J call may be wrong. The germline V gene encodes CDR1 SGHNT and CDR2 YYREEE (reference sequence). The length of the CDR3 is 14 residues. The CDR3 DNA reads as TGTGCCAGCAGCTTTTCAGGGGGCATTGACGAGCAGTACTTC. Translation: CASSFSGGIDEQYF.

V and J are TRBV5-6 and TRBJ1-2; 7 bases are shared with TRBD1. V gave up 0 bases and J gave up 7 bases; unmatched junction bases: 3. Germline-derived CDR1 and CDR2 are SGHDT and YYEEEE. CDR3 length: 13 amino acids. CDR3 bases: TGTGCCAGCAGCTTGGACAGGGGAGGTGGCTACACCTTC. This encodes CASSLDRGGGYTF. Variable domain in full (rest from reference TRBV5-6 and TRBJ1-2): DAGVTQSPTHLIKTRGQQVTLRCSPKSGHDTVSWYQQALGQGPQFIFQYYEEEERQRGNFPDRFSGHQFPNYSSELNVNALLLGDSALYLCASSLDRGGGYTFGSGTRLTVV.

This clone showed up just a few times. The chain recombines TRBV6-5 with TRBJ1-6, with D unresolved. CDR3 length: 13 residues. Trimming took 6 bases from V and 13 from J, leaving 16 bases between them. Germline V gene lookup returns CDR1 MNHEY and CDR2 SVGAGI. CDR3 nucleotide sequence: TGTGCCAGCAGGCCAGTAGCTTCTTCGCCCCTCCACTTT. This encodes CASRPVASSPLHF.

J is TRBJ2-5 and V is TRBV5-1, with 7 bases that match TRBD2. This CDR3 contains 15 residues. Losses at the gene ends were 4 bases for V and 4 bases for J; bases not matched to a gene: 10. Germline V gene sequence: CDR1 SGHRS, CDR2 YFSETQ. This CDR3 reads CASSTAGREGETQYF. CDR3 nucleotides: TGCGCCAGCAGCACGGCAGGGAGGGAAGGAGAGACCCAGTACTTC.

As concerns this clone: A read error may account for a junction end that differs from germline. The rearrangement uses TRBV10-1 and TRBJ2-7; D ambiguous. The CDR3 contains 13 residues. CDR1 and CDR2 (germline): WNHNN, SYGVQD (reference sequence). The chain's CDR3 is CASSEYISSEQYF. Written as DNA, the CDR3 is TGCGCCAGCAGTGAGTATATATCCTCCGAGCAGTACTTC.

V and J are TRBV15 and TRBJ1-4; TRBD1 aligns across 8 bases. Germline V gives CDR1 LNHNV, CDR2 YYDKDF (reference sequence). Trimming cost V 5 bases and J 6 bases; bases outside gene matches: 5. This CDR3 is built from 14 residues. The CDR3 coding sequence is TGTGCCACCAGCTATACAGGGGGGGATGAAAAACTGTTTTTT. Its translation: CATSYTGGDEKLFF.

This clone was seen a few times. The chain combines TRBV29-1 with TRBJ2-3; TRBD2 matches at 11 bases. The CDR3 is 14 amino acids. The V gene's germline CDR1 is SQVTM and CDR2 ANQGSEA. V was clipped by 4 bases and J by 0 bases; unmatched bases: 0. CDR3 loop: CSVGTSGSTDTQYF. CDR3 in DNA: TGCAGCGTTGGGACTAGCGGGAGCACAGATACGCAGTATTTT.

A few counts support this clone. This chain joins TRBV28 and TRBJ1-2, with D hard to call. The CDR3 loop spans 11 amino acids. V was trimmed by 8 bases and J by 2 bases, leaving 6 bases between them. Germline V gives CDR1 MDHEN, CDR2 SYDVKM. CDR3 residues: CASQTNYGYTF. CDR3 nucleotide sequence: TGTGCCAGCCAGACAAACTATGGCTACACCTTC.

Points on this clone: The junction shows a germline mismatch at one end, possibly a read error. V and J are TRBV9 and TRBJ2-2; TRBD2 matches at 8 bases. The CDR3 consists of 17 residues. Looked up from germline, CDR1 is SGDLS and CDR2 is YYNGEE. The CDR3 DNA reads TGTGCCAGCAGCGCCGGGGGGGGGAGGACGAATACCGGGGAGCTGTTTTTT. Amino acids: CASSAGGGRTNTGELFF.

The rearrangement joins TRBV4-1 to TRBJ1-4, with D perhaps matching TRBD1 (6 bases). CDR1 is MGHRA, CDR2 YSYEKL, per germline. The CDR3 is 15 residues long. V was cut by 6 bases and J by 2 bases, with 13 bases left in between. Here the CDR3 DNA reads TGCGCCAGCAGTCGAGACAGGCGGACTAATGAAAAACTGTTTTTT. It translates to CASSRDRRTNEKLFF.

The chain joins TRBV25-1 to TRBJ2-1, with a tentative D call TRBD2 (6 bases). V was clipped by 4 bases and J by 3 bases, with 7 bases between them. From germline, CDR1 is MGHDK and CDR2 SYGVNS. The CDR3 has 13 amino acids. The CDR3 region is CASSGSGYNEQFF. CDR3 DNA sequence: TGTGCCAGCAGTGGTAGCGGCTACAATGAGCAGTTCTTC.

This clone was seen once. The chain recombines TRBV6-1 with TRBJ1-5; 7 nucleotides line up with TRBD1. Per the germline V gene, CDR1 is MNHNS and CDR2 is SASEGT. V shed 5 bases, J shed 2 bases, and the junction held 3 bases outside the gene matches. This CDR3 has 14 amino acids. The CDR3 DNA sequence: TGTGCCAGCAGTTTCGGACAGGGCAATCAGCCCCAGCATTTT. Its protein is CASSFGQGNQPQHF.

The rearrangement links TRBV28 to TRBJ2-5; tentatively, D is TRBD1 (5 bases). The germline V gene encodes CDR1 MDHEN and CDR2 SYDVKM. This CDR3 is built from 14 residues. Trimming cost V 3 bases and J 5 bases, with 13 bases left between them. The DNA for the CDR3 is TGTGCCAGCAGTTTCGCCGACAGCCGGGAGACCCAGTACTTC. It specifies CASSFADSRETQYF.

The chain links TRBV28 to TRBJ2-5, with D hard to call. V was clipped by 6 bases and J by 2 bases, with 16 bases between them. Germline CDR1 MDHEN, CDR2 SYDVKM. The CDR3 sequence is 15 residues long. CDR3 protein: CASSLEVRYQETQYF. The CDR3, as DNA: TGTGCCAGCAGCCTAGAGGTTCGGTATCAAGAGACCCAGTACTTC.

CDR3 sequence reads: CASSGRVDGYTF. CDR3 nucleotide sequence: TGTGCCAGCAGCGGCAGGGTCGATGGCTACACCTTC. The rearrangement joins TRBV5-4 to TRBJ1-2, with D perhaps matching TRBD1 (5 bases). Trimming removed 4 bases at V and 6 bases at J, with 10 bases between. Germline V gene sequence: CDR1 SGHNT, CDR2 YYREEE (reference sequence). This CDR3 contains 12 residues. The entire variable domain, with the rest obtained from reference TRBV5-4 and TRBJ1-2, is as follows: ETGVTQSPTHLIKTRGQQVTLRCSSQSGHNTVSWYQQALGQGPQFIFQYYREEENGRGNFPPRFSGLQFPNYSSELNVNALELDDSALYLCASSGRVDGYTFGSGTRLTVV.

The chain recombines TRBV6-5 with TRBJ1-6; no clear D. V lost 5 bases to trimming and J lost 4 bases, with 6 bases between them. From germline, CDR1 is MNHEY and CDR2 SVGAGI. The CDR3 loop spans 13 amino acids. The CDR3 is CASSREYNSPLHF. The CDR3 nucleotides are TGTGCCAGCAGTCGGGAGTATAATTCACCCCTCCACTTT.

The V and J genes are TRBV4-1 and TRBJ1-3; D unresolved. V lost 0 bases to trimming and J lost 3 bases, with 9 bases between them. The germline gives CDR1 MGHRA, CDR2 YSYEKL. The CDR3 is 15 residues long. Written as DNA, the CDR3 is TGCGCCAGCAGCCAAGATCCACAGTATGGAAACACCATATATTTT. This gives the protein CASSQDPQYGNTIYF.

This chain connects TRBV30 to TRBJ2-5, with D perhaps matching TRBD2 (7 bases). The last part of the DNA fits TRBJ2-7 better; the J call may be wrong. CDR1 and CDR2 from the germline V gene are GTSNPN and SVGIG (reference sequence). This CDR3 is 14 amino acids long. The DNA of the CDR3 is TGTGCCTGGAGGCAAGGCGGGGGCTTCTACGAGCAGTACTTC. This gives the protein CAWRQGGGFYEQYF.

The chain recombines TRBV15 with TRBJ2-1, with 7 nucleotides matching TRBD1. The V segment lost 5 bases and the J segment 9 bases; nucleotides outside the gene matches: 7. Germline V gene lookup returns CDR1 LNHNV and CDR2 YYDKDF (reference sequence). The CDR3 spans 13 residues. Here the CDR3 reads CATSRRTGIEQFF. CDR3 in DNA: TGTGCCACCAGCCGTAGGACAGGTATTGAGCAGTTCTTC.